The T cell receptor (beta chain) under discussion was sequenced for a study of cytomegalovirus exposure and HLA in healthy donors. The primer mix had 60 Vbeta and 13 Jbeta primers. Sequencing was performed with immunoSEQ multiplex PCR; in TCRdb, only in-frame clones are kept and a portion is missing. The table for this sample gives under 200,000 clones. V dropped 7 bases and J dropped 0 bases, with 12 bases sitting between them. Per the germline V gene, CDR1 is SQVTM and CDR2 is ANQGSEA. The CDR3 spans 13 residues. Of note for this clone: Its matching antigen is unknown.

Study-wide results and caveats: Differences between HLA loci emerged in a later analysis of TCR association rates, with DRB1 most and HLA-C fewest.

The specimen sequenced was PBMCs. This receptor was taken from a woman aged 18-29 years in good health and CMV-seropositive. The chain combines TRBV29-1 with TRBJ1-1; D call uncertain. For the CDR3, the DNA is TGCAGCGCCCCAGGACTTATGAACACTGAAGCTTTCTTT. Its protein is CSAPGLMNTEAFF. The whole variable domain, remainder taken from reference TRBV29-1 and TRBJ1-1, is SAVISQKPSRDICQRGTSLTIQCQVDSQVTMMFWYRQQPGQSLTLIATANQGSEATYESGFVIDKFPISRPNLTFSTLTVSNMSPEDSSIYLCSAPGLMNTEAFFGQGTRLTVV.